The entry that follows covers one TCR beta chain sequence. The trim removed 6 bases at V and 4 bases at J, leaving 5 bases unmatched. The CDR3 sequence is 14 residues long. Germline loops: CDR1 ENHRY, CDR2 SYGVKD. The data were taken from a study of shared clonotypes between healthy human individuals. Data came from immunoSEQ multiplex PCR; TCRdb stores just in-frame clones and leaves some out. The table records 950,000 to 1,100,000 clones, 65% to 80% of them present only once. The rearrangement uses TRBV10-3 and TRBJ2-1; 8 nucleotides match TRBD2. Material for sequencing was memory CD4+ T cells sorted from blood. Indicated subset: CD45RA-negative fraction. The sequence came from a man between 18 and 29 years old in good health. The CDR3, as DNA: TGTGCCATCAGGAAAGCGGGAGTGTACAATGAGCAGTTCTTC. Protein sequence: CAIRKAGVYNEQFF.